This T cell receptor beta chain was sequenced in a study of blood T cell repertoires in COVID-19. For the study at large: Collection of acute and convalescent COVID-19 samples took place in the United States, Italy and Spain. The cDNA or gDNA used as material had been derived from T cells, B-cell-depleted T cells, or PBMCs.

Per the original data handling: Counts of nucleated cells, estimated from reference gene primer amplification, were obtained. Assay used: immunoSEQ multiplex PCR; TCRdb lists only in-frame clones, some missing. V, J and clone size derive from that table, while D and trimming were established from the DNA sequence. The data show 60,000 or so clones, around 90% seen once. The clonotype was recovered from a man between 60 and 75 years old with active COVID-19. Sequencing was performed on peripheral blood.

CDR3 nucleotides: TGTGCCACCCGTTCGCGGGGAGTAGGGGAGCAGTACTTC. Translation: CATRSRGVGEQYF. This chain links TRBV15 with TRBJ2-7; weak D call: TRBD2 (6 bases). Germline CDR1 reads LNHNV; CDR2 reads YYDKDF (reference sequence). V dropped 8 bases and J dropped 7 bases, with 18 bases sitting between them. The CDR3 covers 13 residues.